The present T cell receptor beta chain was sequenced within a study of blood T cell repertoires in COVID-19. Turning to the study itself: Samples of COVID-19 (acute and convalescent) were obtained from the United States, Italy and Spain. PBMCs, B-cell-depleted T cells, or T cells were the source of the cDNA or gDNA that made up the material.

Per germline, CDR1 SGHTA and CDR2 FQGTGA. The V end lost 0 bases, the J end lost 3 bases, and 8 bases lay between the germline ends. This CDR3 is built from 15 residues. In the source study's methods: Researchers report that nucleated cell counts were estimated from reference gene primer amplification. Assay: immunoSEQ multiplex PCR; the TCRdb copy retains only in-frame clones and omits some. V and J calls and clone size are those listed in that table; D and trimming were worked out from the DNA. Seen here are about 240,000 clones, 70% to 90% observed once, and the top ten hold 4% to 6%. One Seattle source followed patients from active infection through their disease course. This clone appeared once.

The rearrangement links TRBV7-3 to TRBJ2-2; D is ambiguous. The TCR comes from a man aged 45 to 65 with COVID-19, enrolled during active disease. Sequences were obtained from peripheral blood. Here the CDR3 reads CASSLTRLDTGELFF. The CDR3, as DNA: TGTGCCAGCAGCTTAACCAGGCTGGACACCGGGGAGCTGTTTTTT.